What follows is one TCR beta chain and its context. The antigen is undetermined. Profiling relied on immunoSEQ multiplex PCR, and the TCRdb table lists in-frame clones only, not all of them. Of approximately 980,000 clones in the sample, 76% were seen once. The sample is drawn from a study of shared clonotypes between healthy human individuals. Findings and limits, study-wide: Non-shared clonotypes showed lower generation probabilities than clonotypes common to all four donors. The sharing of 5% to 6.5% of naive CD4 clonotypes was seen across several donors.

CD4+ cells were split into CD45RA+ naive and CD45RA-negative memory subsets. Source material: memory CD4+ T cells sorted from blood. The subset: CD45RA-negative fraction. The TCR originated in a man aged 18 to 30 in good health.

In nucleotides, the CDR3 is TGTGCCACCAACCGGGACACAGATCAGCCCCAGCATTTT. It encodes CATNRDTDQPQHF. The V gene is TRBV2, the J gene TRBJ1-5; perhaps TRBD1 as D (6 bases). From germline, CDR1 is SNHLY and CDR2 FYNNEI. There are 13 residues in the CDR3. The V and J ends lost 10 bases and 5 bases respectively, with 15 bases between them.